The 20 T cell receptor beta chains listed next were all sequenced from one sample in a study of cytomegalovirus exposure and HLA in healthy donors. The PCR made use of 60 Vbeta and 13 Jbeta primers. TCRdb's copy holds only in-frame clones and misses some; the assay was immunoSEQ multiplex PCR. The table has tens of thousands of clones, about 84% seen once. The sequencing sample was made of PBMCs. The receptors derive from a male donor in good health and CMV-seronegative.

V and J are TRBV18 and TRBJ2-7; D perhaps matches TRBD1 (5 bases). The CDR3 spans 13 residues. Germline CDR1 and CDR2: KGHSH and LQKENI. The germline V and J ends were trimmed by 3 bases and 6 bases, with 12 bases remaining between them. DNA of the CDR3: TGTGCCAGCTCACCGGACAAGAACGGCGAGCAGTACTTC. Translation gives CASSPDKNGEQYF.

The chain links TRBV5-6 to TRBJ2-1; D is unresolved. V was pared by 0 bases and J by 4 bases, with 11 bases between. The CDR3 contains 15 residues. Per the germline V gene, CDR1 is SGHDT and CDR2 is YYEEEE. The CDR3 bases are TGTGCCAGCAGCTTGGCCTCACTACCTTACAATGAGCAGTTCTTC. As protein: CASSLASLPYNEQFF.

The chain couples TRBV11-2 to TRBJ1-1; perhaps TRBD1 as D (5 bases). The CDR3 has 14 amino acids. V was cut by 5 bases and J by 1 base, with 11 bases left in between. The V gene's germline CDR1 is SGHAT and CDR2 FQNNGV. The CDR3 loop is CASSPRTGNTEAFF. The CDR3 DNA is TGTGCCAGCAGCCCACGAACAGGGAACACTGAAGCTTTCTTT.

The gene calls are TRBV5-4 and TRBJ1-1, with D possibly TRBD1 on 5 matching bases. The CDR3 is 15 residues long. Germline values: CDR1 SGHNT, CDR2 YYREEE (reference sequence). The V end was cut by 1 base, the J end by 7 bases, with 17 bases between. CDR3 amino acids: CASSLPLYGADEAFF. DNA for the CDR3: TGTGCCAGCAGCTTGCCCCTATATGGGGCGGATGAAGCTTTCTTT.

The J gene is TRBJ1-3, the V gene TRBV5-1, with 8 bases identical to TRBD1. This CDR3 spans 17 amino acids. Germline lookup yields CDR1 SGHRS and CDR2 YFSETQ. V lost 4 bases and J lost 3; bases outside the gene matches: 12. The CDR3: CASSADRGTQFGNTIYF. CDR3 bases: TGCGCCAGCAGCGCTGACAGGGGAACACAATTTGGAAACACCATATATTTT.

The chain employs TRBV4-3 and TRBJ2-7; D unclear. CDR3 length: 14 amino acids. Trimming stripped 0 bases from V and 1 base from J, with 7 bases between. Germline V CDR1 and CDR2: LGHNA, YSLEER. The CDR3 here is CASSQDHNSYEQYF. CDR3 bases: TGCGCCAGCAGCCAAGATCACAATTCCTACGAGCAGTACTTC.

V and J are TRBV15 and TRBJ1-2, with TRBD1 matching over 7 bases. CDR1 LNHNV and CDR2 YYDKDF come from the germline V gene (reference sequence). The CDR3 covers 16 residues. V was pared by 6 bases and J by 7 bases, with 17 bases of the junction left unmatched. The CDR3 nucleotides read TGTGCCACCAGTCCCACCCCACAGGGGACCTTTTCTGGCTACACCTTC. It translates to CATSPTPQGTFSGYTF. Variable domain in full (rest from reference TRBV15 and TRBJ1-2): DAMVIQNPRYQVTQFGKPVTLSCSQTLNHNVMYWYQQKSSQAPKLLFHYYDKDFNNEADTPDNFQSRRPNTSFCFLDIRSPGLGDTAMYLCATSPTPQGTFSGYTFGSGTRLTVV.

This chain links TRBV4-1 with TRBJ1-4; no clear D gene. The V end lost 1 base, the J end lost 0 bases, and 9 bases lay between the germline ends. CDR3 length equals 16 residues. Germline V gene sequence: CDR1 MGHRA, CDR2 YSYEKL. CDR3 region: CASSQAVAATNEKLFF. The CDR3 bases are TGCGCCAGCAGCCAAGCAGTGGCAGCAACTAATGAAAAACTGTTTTTT.

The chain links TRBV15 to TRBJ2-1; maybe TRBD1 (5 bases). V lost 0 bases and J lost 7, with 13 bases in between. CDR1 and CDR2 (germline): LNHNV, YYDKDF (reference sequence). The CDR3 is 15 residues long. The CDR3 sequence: CATSRDLGAGNEQFF. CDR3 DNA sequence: TGTGCCACCAGCAGAGATTTAGGGGCTGGGAATGAGCAGTTCTTC. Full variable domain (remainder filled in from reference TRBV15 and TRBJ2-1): DAMVIQNPRYQVTQFGKPVTLSCSQTLNHNVMYWYQQKSSQAPKLLFHYYDKDFNNEADTPDNFQSRRPNTSFCFLDIRSPGLGDTAMYLCATSRDLGAGNEQFFGPGTRLTVL.

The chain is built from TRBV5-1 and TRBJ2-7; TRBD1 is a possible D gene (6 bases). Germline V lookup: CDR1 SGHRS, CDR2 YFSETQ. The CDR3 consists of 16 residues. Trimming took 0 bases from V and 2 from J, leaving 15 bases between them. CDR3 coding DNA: TGCGCCAGCAGCTTGGAGGTCGGGACAAGCACCTACGAGCAGTACTTC. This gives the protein CASSLEVGTSTYEQYF. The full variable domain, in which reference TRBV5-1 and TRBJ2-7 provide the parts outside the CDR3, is KAGVTQTPRYLIKTRGQQVTLSCSPISGHRSVSWYQQTPGQGLQFLFEYFSETQRNKGNFPGRFSGRQFSNSRSEMNVSTLELGDSALYLCASSLEVGTSTYEQYFGPGTRLTVT.

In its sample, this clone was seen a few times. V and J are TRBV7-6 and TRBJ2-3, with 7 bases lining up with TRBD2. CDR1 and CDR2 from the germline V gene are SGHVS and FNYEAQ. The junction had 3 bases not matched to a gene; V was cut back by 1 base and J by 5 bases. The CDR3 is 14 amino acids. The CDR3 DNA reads TGTGCCAGCAGCTTAGGTGGGGGGGGAGATACGCAGTATTTT. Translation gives CASSLGGGGDTQYF.

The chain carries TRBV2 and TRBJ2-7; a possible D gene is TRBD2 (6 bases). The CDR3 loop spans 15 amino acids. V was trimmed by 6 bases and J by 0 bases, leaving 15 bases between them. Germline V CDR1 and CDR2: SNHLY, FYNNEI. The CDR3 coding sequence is TGTGCCAGCAGCGGGGAGGTCAGGATCTCCTACGAGCAGTACTTC. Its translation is CASSGEVRISYEQYF.

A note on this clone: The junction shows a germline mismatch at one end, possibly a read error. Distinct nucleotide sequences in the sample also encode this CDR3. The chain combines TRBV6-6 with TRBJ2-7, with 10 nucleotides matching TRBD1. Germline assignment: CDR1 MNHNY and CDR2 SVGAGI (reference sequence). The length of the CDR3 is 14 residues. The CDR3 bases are TGTGCCAGCAGGGGGACAGGGGAGACCTACGAGCAGTACTTT. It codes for CASRGTGETYEQYF.

Here the CDR3 DNA reads TGTGCCAGCAGCGGAGGCAGCTATGGCTACACCTTC. Translated: CASSGGSYGYTF. This chain connects TRBV7-8 to TRBJ1-2; D gene ambiguous. Trimming left V 5 bases short and J 4 bases short, with 8 bases between. Germline assignment: CDR1 SGHVS and CDR2 FQNEAQ. This CDR3 spans 12 amino acids.

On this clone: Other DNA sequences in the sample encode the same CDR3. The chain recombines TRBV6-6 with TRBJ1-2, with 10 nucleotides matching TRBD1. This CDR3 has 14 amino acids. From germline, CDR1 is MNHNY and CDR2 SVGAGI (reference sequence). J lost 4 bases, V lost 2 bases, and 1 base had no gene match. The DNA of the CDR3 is TGTGCCAGCAGTTACGGGACAGGGGTCTATGGCTACACCTTC. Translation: CASSYGTGVYGYTF.

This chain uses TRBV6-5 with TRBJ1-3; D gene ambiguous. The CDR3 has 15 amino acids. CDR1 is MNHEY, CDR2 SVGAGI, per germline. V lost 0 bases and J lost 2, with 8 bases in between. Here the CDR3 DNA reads TGTGCCAGCAGTTACTCGATGCAGACTGGAAACACCATATATTTT. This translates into CASSYSMQTGNTIYF.

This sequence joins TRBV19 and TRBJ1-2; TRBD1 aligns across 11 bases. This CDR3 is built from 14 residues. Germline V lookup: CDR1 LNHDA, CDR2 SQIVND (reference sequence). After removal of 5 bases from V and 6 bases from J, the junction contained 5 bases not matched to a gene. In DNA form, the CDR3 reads TGTGCCAGTAGTGACCGGGACAGGGGGGATGGCTACACCTTC. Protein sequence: CASSDRDRGDGYTF. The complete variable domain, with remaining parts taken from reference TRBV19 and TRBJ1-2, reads DGGITQSPKYLFRKEGQNVTLSCEQNLNHDAMYWYRQDPGQGLRLIYYSQIVNDFQKGDIAEGYSVSREKKESFPLTVTSAQKNPTAFYLCASSDRDRGDGYTFGSGTRLTVV.

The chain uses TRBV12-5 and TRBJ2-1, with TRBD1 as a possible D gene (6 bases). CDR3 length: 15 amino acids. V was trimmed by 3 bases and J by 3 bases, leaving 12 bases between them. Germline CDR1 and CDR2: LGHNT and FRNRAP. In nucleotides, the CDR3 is TGTGCTAGTGGTTTAGACAGGACCCTCTACAATGAGCAGTTCTTC. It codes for CASGLDRTLYNEQFF.

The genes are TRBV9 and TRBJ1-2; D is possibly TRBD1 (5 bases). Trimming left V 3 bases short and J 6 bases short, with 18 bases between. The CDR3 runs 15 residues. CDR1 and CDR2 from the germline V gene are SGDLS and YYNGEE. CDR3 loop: CASSATGGEGNGYTF. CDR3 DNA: TGTGCCAGCAGCGCAACCGGGGGGGAGGGGAATGGCTACACCTTC.

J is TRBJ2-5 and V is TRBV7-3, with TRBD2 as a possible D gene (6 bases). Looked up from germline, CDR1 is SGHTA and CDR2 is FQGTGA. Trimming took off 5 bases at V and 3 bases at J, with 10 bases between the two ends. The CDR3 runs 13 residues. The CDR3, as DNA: TGTGCCAGCAGCACCGGGAGTAAAGAGACCCAGTACTTC. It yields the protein CASSTGSKETQYF.